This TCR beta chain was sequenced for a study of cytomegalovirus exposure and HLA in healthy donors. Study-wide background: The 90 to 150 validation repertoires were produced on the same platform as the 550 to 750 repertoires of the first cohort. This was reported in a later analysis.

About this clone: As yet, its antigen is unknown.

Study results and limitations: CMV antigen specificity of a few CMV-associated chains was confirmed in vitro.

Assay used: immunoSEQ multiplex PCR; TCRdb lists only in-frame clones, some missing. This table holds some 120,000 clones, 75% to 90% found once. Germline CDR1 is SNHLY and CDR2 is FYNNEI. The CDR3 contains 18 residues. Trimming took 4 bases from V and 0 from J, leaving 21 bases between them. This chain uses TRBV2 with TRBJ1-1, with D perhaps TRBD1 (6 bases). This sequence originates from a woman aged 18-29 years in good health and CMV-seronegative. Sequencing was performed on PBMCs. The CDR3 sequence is CASSANRAGLFMNTEAFF. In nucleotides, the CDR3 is TGTGCCAGCAGTGCCAACAGGGCAGGTTTATTCATGAACACTGAAGCTTTCTTT.